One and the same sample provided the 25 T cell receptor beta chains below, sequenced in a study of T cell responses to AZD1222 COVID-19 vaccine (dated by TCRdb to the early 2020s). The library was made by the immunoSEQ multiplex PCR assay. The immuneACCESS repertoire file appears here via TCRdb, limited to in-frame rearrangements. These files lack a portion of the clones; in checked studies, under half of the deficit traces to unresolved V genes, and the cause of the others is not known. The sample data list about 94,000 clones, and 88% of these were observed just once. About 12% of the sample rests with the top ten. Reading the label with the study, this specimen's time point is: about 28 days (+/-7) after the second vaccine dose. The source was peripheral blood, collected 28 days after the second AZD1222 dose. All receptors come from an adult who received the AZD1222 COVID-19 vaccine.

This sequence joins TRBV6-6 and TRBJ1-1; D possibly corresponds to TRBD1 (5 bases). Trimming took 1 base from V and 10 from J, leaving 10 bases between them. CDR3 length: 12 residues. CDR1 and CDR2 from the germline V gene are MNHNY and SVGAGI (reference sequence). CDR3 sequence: CASSYLAGTAFF. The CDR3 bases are TGTGCCAGCAGTTACTTGGCAGGGACAGCTTTCTTT.

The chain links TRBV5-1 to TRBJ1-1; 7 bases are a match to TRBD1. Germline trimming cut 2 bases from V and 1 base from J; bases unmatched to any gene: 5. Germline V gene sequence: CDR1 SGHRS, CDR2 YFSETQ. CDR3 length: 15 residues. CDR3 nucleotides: TGCGCCAGCAGCTTCCAGACAGGGAGGAACACTGAAGCTTTCTTT. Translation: CASSFQTGRNTEAFF.

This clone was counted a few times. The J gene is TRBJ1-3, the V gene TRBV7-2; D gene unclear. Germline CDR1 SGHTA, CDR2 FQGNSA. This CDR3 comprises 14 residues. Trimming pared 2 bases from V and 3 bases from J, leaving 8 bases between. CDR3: CASSLWAGGNTIYF. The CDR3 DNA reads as TGTGCCAGCAGCTTATGGGCGGGTGGAAACACCATATATTTT.

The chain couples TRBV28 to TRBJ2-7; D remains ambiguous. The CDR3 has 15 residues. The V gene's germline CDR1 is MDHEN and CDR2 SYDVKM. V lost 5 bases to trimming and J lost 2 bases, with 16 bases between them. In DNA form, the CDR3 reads TGTGCCAGCAGTCCATCAGTATTATACCCCTACGAGCAGTACTTC. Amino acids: CASSPSVLYPYEQYF.

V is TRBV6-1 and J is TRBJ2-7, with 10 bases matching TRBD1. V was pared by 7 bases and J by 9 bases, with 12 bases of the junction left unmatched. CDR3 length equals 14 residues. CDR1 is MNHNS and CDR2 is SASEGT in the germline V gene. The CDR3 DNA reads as TGTGCCAGCAAACGGGACAGGGGTTTCTCCGGGCAGTACTTC. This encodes CASKRDRGFSGQYF.

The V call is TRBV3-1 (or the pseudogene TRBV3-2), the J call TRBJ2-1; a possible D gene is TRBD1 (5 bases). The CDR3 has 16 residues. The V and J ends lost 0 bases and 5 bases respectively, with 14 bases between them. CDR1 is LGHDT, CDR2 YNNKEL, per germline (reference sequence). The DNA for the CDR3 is TGTGCCAGCAGCCAAGATTCAACAGGAGTTCACAATGAGCAGTTCTTC. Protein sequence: CASSQDSTGVHNEQFF.

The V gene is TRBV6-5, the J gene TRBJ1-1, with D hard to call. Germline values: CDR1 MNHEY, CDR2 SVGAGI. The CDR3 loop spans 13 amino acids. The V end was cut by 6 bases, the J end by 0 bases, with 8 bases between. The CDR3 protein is CASSPHMNTEAFF. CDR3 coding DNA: TGTGCCAGCAGCCCACACATGAACACTGAAGCTTTCTTT.

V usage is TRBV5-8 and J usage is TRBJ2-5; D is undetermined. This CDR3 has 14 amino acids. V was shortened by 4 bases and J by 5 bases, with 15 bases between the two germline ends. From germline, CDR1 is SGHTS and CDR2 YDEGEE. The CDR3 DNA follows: TGTGCCAGCAGCCCGGCCTGGGAAAGGGAGACCCAGTACTTC. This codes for CASSPAWERETQYF.

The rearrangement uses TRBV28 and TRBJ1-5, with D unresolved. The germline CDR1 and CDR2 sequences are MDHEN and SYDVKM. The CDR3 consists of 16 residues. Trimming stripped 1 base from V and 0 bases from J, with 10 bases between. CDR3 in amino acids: CASSLLQTHSNQPQHF. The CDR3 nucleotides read TGTGCCAGCAGTTTATTACAGACCCATAGCAATCAGCCCCAGCATTTT.

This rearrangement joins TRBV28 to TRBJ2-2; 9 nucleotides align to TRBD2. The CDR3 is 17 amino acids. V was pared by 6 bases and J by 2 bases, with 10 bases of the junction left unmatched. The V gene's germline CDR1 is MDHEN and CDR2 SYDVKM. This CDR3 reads CASRLGLARCNTGELFF. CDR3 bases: TGTGCCAGCAGACTTGGACTAGCGCGTTGCAACACCGGGGAGCTGTTTTTT.

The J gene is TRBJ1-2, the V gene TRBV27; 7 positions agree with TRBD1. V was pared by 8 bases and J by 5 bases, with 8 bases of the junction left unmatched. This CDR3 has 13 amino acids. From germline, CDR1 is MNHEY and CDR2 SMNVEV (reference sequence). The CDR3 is CASPKGTAYGYTF. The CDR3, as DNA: TGTGCCAGCCCCAAGGGGACAGCTTATGGCTACACCTTC.

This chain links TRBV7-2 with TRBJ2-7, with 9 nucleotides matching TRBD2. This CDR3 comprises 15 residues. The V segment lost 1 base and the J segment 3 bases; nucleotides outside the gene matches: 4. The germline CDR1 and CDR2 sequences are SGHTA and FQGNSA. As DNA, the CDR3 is TGTGCCAGCAGCTTAGAGGCTAGCGGGGACTACGAGCAGTACTTC. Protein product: CASSLEASGDYEQYF.

The CDR3 loop is CASSSQRGLGGELFF. The CDR3 DNA follows: TGTGCCAGCAGCTCCCAGAGGGGGCTCGGCGGGGAGCTGTTTTTT. The chain links TRBV5-8 to TRBJ2-2; 7 bases agree with TRBD1. In germline, CDR1 is SGHTS, CDR2 YDEGEE. The CDR3 sequence is 15 residues long. V lost 3 bases, J lost 7 bases, and 9 bases stayed unmatched.

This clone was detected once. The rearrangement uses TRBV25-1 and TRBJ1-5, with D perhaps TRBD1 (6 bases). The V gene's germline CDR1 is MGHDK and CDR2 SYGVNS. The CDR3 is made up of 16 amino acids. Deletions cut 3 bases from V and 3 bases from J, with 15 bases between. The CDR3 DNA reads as TGTGCCAGCAGTGAGGCCGGCACAGGGAACAATCAGCCCCAGCATTTT. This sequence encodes CASSEAGTGNNQPQHF.

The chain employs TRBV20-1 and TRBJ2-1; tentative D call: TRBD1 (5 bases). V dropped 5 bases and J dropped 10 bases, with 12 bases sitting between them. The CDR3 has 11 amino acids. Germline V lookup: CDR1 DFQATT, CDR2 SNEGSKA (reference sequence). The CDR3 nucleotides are TGCAGTGCTCAACGGACAACCGAGCAGTTCTTC. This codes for CSAQRTTEQFF.

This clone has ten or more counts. CDR3 in amino acids: CSASVEASNQPQHF. The CDR3 nucleotides are TGCAGTGCTAGTGTGGAGGCTAGCAATCAGCCCCAGCATTTT. The V call is TRBV20-1, the J call TRBJ1-5; D unresolved. The V gene lost 3 bases and the J gene lost 0 bases, with 9 bases spanning the gap. CDR1 and CDR2 (germline): DFQATT, SNEGSKA (reference sequence). The length of the CDR3 is 14 residues.

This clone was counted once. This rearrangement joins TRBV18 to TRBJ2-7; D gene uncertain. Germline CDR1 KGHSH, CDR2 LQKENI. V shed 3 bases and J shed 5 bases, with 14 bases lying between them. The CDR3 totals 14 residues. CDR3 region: CASSPIGSTNEQYF. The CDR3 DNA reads TGTGCCAGCTCACCGATCGGTAGCACCAACGAGCAGTACTTC.

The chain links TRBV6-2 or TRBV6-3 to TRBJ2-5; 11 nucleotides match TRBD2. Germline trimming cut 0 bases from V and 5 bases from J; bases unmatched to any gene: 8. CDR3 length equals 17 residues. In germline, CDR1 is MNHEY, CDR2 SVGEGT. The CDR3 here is CASSYSGLAGGGETQYF. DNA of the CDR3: TGTGCCAGCAGTTACTCTGGTCTAGCGGGGGGAGGGGAGACCCAGTACTTC.

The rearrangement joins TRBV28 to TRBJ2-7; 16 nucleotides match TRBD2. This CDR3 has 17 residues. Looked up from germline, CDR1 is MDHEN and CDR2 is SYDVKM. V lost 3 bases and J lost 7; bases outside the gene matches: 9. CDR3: CASSFPGLAGGSGEQYF. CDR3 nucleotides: TGTGCCAGCAGTTTCCCGGGACTAGCGGGAGGGTCGGGGGAGCAGTACTTC.

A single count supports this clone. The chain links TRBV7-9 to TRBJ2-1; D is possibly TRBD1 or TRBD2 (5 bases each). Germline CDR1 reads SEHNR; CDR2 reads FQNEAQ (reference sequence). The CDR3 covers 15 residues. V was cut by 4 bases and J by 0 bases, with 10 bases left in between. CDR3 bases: TGTGCCAGCAGCTGGGGCGGGCCCTCCTACAATGAGCAGTTCTTC. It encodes CASSWGGPSYNEQFF.

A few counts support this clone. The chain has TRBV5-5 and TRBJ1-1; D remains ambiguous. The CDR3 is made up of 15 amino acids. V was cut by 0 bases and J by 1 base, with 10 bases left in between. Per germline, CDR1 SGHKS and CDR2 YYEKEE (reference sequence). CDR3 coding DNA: TGTGCCAGCAGCTTGGAGGGCAGCCCGAACACTGAAGCTTTCTTT. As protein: CASSLEGSPNTEAFF. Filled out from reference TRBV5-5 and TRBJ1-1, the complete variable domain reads DAGVTQSPTHLIKTRGQQVTLRCSPISGHKSVSWYQQVLGQGPQFIFQYYEKEERGRGNFPDRFSARQFPNYSSELNVNALLLGDSALYLCASSLEGSPNTEAFFGQGTRLTVV.

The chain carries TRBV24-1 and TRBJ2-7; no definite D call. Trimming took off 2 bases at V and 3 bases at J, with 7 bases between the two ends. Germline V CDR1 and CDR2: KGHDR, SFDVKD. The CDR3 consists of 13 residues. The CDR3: CATSDSGRYEQYF. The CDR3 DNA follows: TGTGCCACCAGTGATTCAGGACGCTACGAGCAGTACTTC.

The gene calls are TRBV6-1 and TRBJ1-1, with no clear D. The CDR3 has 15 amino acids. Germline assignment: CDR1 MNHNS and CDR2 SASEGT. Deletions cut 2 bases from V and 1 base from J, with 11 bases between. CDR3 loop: CASSELEGPNTEAFF. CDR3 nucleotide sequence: TGTGCCAGCAGTGAACTCGAGGGTCCGAACACTGAAGCTTTCTTT.

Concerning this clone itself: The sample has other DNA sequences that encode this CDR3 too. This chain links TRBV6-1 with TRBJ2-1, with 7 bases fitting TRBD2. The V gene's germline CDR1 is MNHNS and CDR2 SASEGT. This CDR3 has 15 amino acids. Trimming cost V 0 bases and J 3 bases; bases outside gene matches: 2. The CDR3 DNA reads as TGTGCCAGCAGTGAAGCGGGCGGGAGCTACAATGAGCAGTTCTTC. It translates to CASSEAGGSYNEQFF.

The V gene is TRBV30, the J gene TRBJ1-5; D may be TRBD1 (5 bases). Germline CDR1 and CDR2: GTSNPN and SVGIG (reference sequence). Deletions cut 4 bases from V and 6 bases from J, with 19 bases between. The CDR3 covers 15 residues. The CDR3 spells CAWNPGGVPRQPQHF. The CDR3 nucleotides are TGTGCCTGGAACCCGGGAGGGGTGCCCCGTCAGCCCCAGCATTTT.